This T cell receptor (beta chain) was captured by sequencing in a study of beta chain features in type 1 diabetes. Notes on the study in general: The cDNA sequencing approach could over-represent high-TCR-expressing cells. Within each of all four CD4+ subsets, Type 1 diabetes patients had TCRB CDR3s that were moderately but significantly shorter.

Sequencing targeted expressed TCRB transcripts, as all isolated RNA had been reverse transcribed. Samples of naive, central memory and regulatory T cells yielded a mean of around 3.4 million reads. Assay: immunoSEQ multiplex PCR; the TCRdb copy retains only in-frame clones and omits some. Of about 740,000 clones in the sample, about an eighth were seen once. There are a few counts of this clone. The antigen remains unidentified. V shed 7 bases and J shed 6 bases, with 10 bases lying between them. Germline CDR1 reads LNHDA; CDR2 reads SQIVND (reference sequence). There are 13 residues in the CDR3. The source is a man aged 18 to 30 with type 1 diabetes. Material for sequencing was naive CD4+ T cells from blood. The V gene is TRBV19, the J gene TRBJ1-6; D is ambiguous. The DNA for the CDR3 is TGTGCCAGTAATCCACAGTTTAATTCACCCCTCCACTTT. Its protein is CASNPQFNSPLHF.